This entry concerns a single T cell receptor (beta chain). Its antigen is currently not known. An end of the junction differs from the germline gene, which may be a read error. One collaborating source in Seattle enrolled patients during active infection and followed them longitudinally through the course of disease. Each collaborating institution followed its own protocols to collect whole blood in K2EDTA tubes. For TCRbeta analysis, collaborators shipped samples in one of three forms: frozen whole blood, isolated PBMCs, or DNA extracted from either of those sample types. This record belongs to a study of blood T cell repertoires in COVID-19 (TCRdb year 2020). Background for the entire study: Samples from collaborators originated in the United States, Italy and Spain and spanned both the acute and convalescent phases of COVID-19. The material from the prospective study consisted of cDNA or gDNA derived from T cells, B-cell-depleted T cells, or PBMCs. The dataset comprised deeply sampled blood TCRbeta repertoires from subjects exposed to, actively infected with, or recovered from COVID-19. The repertoires were made available in a free public database intended to serve as a resource for research on the immune response to SARS-CoV-2. The samples were drawn from two sources: the first 160 participants of the ongoing ImmuneRACE study, and some 1,300 subjects contributed by 6 global collaborators. Sample metadata almost always included a de-identified subject ID, COVID-19 status, age in years and sex. HLA class I and class II types, where available, came from metadata supplied by the sample provider rather than from assay-based typing.

TCRbeta CDR3 regions were amplified from genomic DNA using the immunoSEQ Assay, a bias-controlled multiplex PCR. On the study's bioinformatics: Nucleated cell counts per sample were estimated from amplification of reference gene primers within the assay. To quantify the absolute abundance of each unique TCRbeta CDR3 rearrangement, sequence reads were collapsed and filtered. Productive Simpson clonality was computed per sample as the square root of Simpson's diversity index over productive rearrangements. Drawn from immuneACCESS, this table holds only the in-frame rearrangements with V and J called that TCRdb kept. Clones are partly lost; checked studies trace under half to an unresolved V gene and leave the rest unexplained. That table gives V, J and clone size, and the DNA gave D and trimming. Within this sample are roughly 460,000 clones, with 70% to 90% of them counted one time only. The leading ten clones occupy 0.8% to 1% of the sample.

What the work shows at the level of the full study, not this receptor alone: The quantity of clinical and demographic metadata differed by source and by participant and was supplied without curation.

The clonotype originates from a man younger than 30 with COVID-19, enrolled during active disease. The specimen was peripheral blood.

The CDR3 here reads CASSLAGGSDTQYF. The sequenced DNA is TGTGCCAGCAGCCTAGCGGGAGGTTCAGATACGCAGTATTTT. The V gene is TRBV7-2 and the J gene is TRBJ2-3, and TRBD2 aligns with 11 junction nucleotides. Via the germline V gene, CDR1 is SGHTA and CDR2 FQGNSA. The CDR3 runs 14 residues from the cysteine to the phenylalanine. Just CDR3 DNA is preserved here, 42 bases in frame from base 1.